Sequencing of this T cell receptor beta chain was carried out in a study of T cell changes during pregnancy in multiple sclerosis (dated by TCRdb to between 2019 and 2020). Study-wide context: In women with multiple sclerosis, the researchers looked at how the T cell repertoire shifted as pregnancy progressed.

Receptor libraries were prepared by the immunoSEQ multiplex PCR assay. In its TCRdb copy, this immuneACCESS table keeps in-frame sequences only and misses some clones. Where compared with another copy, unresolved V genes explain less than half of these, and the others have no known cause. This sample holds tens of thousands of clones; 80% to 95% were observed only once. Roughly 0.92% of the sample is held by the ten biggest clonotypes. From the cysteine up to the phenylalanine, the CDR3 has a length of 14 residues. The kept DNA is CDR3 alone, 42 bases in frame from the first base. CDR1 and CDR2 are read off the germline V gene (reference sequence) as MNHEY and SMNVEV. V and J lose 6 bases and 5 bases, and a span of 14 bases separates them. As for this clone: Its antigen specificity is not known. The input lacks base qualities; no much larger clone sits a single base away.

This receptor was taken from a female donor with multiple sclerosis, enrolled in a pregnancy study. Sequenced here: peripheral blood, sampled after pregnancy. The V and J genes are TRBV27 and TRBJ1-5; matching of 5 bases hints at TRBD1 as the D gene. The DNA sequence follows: TGTGCCAGCAGCCCCGGGACTTCGCATCAGCCCCAGCATTTT. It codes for CASSPGTSHQPQHF.